Reported below is one TCR beta chain. The antigen is undetermined. This record belongs to a study of CD8+ T cells in alopecia areata. Findings of the study overall: Tofacitinib significantly lowered scalp clonality and expanded CD8+ clones among the top 100. TCR sharing across patients was less clear than in mice, possibly HLA-related. Having one nonresponder leaves uncertain how baseline CD8+ expansion relates to response.

Treatment noted: oral pan-JAK inhibitor, 5-10 mg twice daily. Sequencing used cDNA as its template, made by extracting RNA and reverse transcribing it. Data came from immunoSEQ multiplex PCR; TCRdb stores just in-frame clones and leaves some out. Here the sample spans approximately 280,000 clones, roughly 60% being singletons. This specimen was CD4+ T cells sorted from blood, taken at week 24, from a patient treated with tofacitinib. The receptor was derived from a human donor with alopecia areata.

The CDR3 here is CASSEAAGYTF. Here the CDR3 DNA reads TGTGCCAGCAGTGAAGCGGCGGGCTACACCTTC. V is TRBV6-1 and J is TRBJ1-2; unclear D gene. Germline assignment: CDR1 MNHNS and CDR2 SASEGT. V dropped 0 bases and J dropped 8 bases, with 4 bases sitting between them. The length of the CDR3 is 11 residues.